These 27 T cell receptor beta chains were sequenced from one sample in a study of T cell repertoires in cytomegalovirus infection (dated by TCRdb to the late 2010s). No antigens are known for them. What this sample's treatment or condition label stands for: in vitro stimulation with specific CMV peptide epitopes to enrich CMV-specific T cells. Sequencing was performed on an Illumina HiSeq 1500. The raw public reads went through TCRdb reprocessing: fastp at Q25, MiXCR clone calling, in-frame beta chains kept. A single entry per CDR3 protein holds the most common genes and DNA from its merged rows. This sample gives about a million distinct CDR3 sequences in total; roughly 30% of them show up just once. The ten biggest clones cover 13% of the sample. This specimen consisted of cultured CD8+ T cells from PBMCs, obtained from culture after CMV antigen stimulation. The receptors stem from a human donor in good health (CMV status not recorded). Some clones in this sample may be carry-over from other donors' samples.

Comment on this clonotype: An end of the junction differs from the germline gene, which may be a read error. The V gene is TRBV4-1, the J gene TRBJ2-2, with a weak D call TRBD1 (5 bases). The CDR3 is made up of 13 amino acids. Germline V lookup: CDR1 MGHRA, CDR2 YSYEKL. Here the CDR3 reads CASRAPDTGELFF. In nucleotides, the CDR3 is TGTGCCAGCAGGGCCCCAGACACCGGGGAGCTGTTTTTT.

The V and J genes are TRBV14 and TRBJ2-3; 8 positions agree with TRBD2. Germline lookup yields CDR1 SGHDN and CDR2 FVKESK. The CDR3 covers 22 residues. The J segment lost 0 bases and the V segment lost 0 bases, leaving 20 bases of the junction unmatched. The CDR3 sequence: CASSQDFWPRSGGRSSTDTQYF. CDR3 in DNA: TGTGCCAGCAGCCAAGATTTTTGGCCGAGGTCGGGGGGGCGCTCTAGCACAGATACGCAGTATTTT.

The CDR3 sequence is CASSTYEQYV. The CDR3 nucleotides read TGTGCCAGCAGCACCTACGAGCAGTACGTC. The rearrangement joins TRBV7-9 to TRBJ2-7; D is ambiguous. The CDR3 sequence is 10 residues long. Trimming left V 5 bases short and J 2 bases short, with 1 base between. The germline V gene has CDR1 SEHNR and CDR2 FQNEAQ (reference sequence).

As to this clonotype: An end of the junction differs from the germline gene, which may be a read error. The chain employs TRBV6-2 or TRBV6-3 and TRBJ2-3; D may be TRBD1 (7 bases). The germline V gene encodes CDR1 MNHEY and CDR2 SVGEGT. CDR3 length: 14 amino acids. Here the CDR3 reads CVSRGDRRTDTQYF. CDR3 nucleotides: TGTGTCAGCAGGGGGGACAGACGCACAGATACGCAGTATTTT.

This clonotype has just a few counts. V gene TRBV6-6 combines with J gene TRBJ2-2; D tentatively fits TRBD1 or TRBD2 (5 bases each). V was clipped by 0 bases and J by 5 bases, with 10 bases between them. The germline V gene encodes CDR1 MNHNY and CDR2 SVGAGI (reference sequence). The CDR3 contains 15 residues. CDR3 residues: CASSYSGTGTGELFF. The CDR3 DNA reads as TGTGCCAGCAGTTACTCGGGGACGGGGACCGGGGAGCTGTTTTTT.

CDR3 in amino acids: CASSFNGYNQPQHF. CDR3 nucleotide sequence: TGTGCCAGCAGCTTCAACGGTTACAATCAGCCCCAGCATTTT. This chain links TRBV13 with TRBJ1-5; D gene uncertain. Germline V CDR1 and CDR2: PRHDT, FYEKMQ (reference sequence). This CDR3 spans 14 amino acids. V was clipped by 3 bases and J by 3 bases, with 9 bases between them.

The gene calls are TRBV5-5 and TRBJ2-3, with TRBD1 matching 8 bases. The CDR3 has 16 amino acids. The germline CDR1 and CDR2 sequences are SGHKS and YYEKEE (reference sequence). The V and J ends lost 3 bases and 2 bases, in that order; junction bases with no gene match: 8. In DNA, the CDR3 is TGTGCCAGCAGCTCCCCTTGGGACAGGAACACAGATACGCAGTATTTT. Translation gives CASSSPWDRNTDTQYF.

The chain carries TRBV24-1 and TRBJ2-1; no reliable D call. The germline V gene has CDR1 KGHDR and CDR2 SFDVKD. V gave up 5 bases and J gave up 8 bases, with 12 bases separating them. The CDR3 sequence is 13 residues long. CDR3 protein: CATSGHYIYEQFF. CDR3 sequence (DNA): TGTGCCACCAGTGGTCACTACATCTATGAGCAGTTCTTC.

The chain carries TRBV27 and TRBJ2-2; 9 bases fit TRBD1. V was clipped by 3 bases and J by 4 bases; unmatched bases: 3. The CDR3 extends over 15 amino acids. Germline lookup yields CDR1 MNHEY and CDR2 SMNVEV (reference sequence). DNA for the CDR3: TGTGCCAGCAGTTTTGGACAGGGGAGCACCGGGGAGCTGTTTTTT. It encodes CASSFGQGSTGELFF.

V gene TRBV20-1 combines with J gene TRBJ2-3; 10 bases match TRBD2. V gave up 0 bases and J gave up 2 bases; unmatched junction bases: 2. This CDR3 is 15 amino acids long. Germline CDR1 and CDR2: DFQATT and SNEGSKA (reference sequence). The CDR3 DNA reads TGCAGTGCTAGAGAACTAGCGGGGATCACAGATACGCAGTATTTT. It specifies CSARELAGITDTQYF.

The genes are TRBV20-1 and TRBJ1-5; D is ambiguous. The germline CDR1 and CDR2 sequences are DFQATT and SNEGSKA (reference sequence). This CDR3 is built from 15 residues. V lost 0 bases and J lost 3, with 12 bases in between. The CDR3 reads CSARDLSQHNQPQHF. The CDR3, as DNA: TGCAGTGCTAGAGATCTAAGCCAGCACAATCAGCCCCAGCATTTT.

The sample holds many counts of this clonotype. V usage is TRBV7-2 and J usage is TRBJ1-4, with D perhaps TRBD1 (6 bases). The CDR3 is made up of 18 amino acids. Trimming removed 2 bases at V and 8 bases at J, with 24 bases between. Germline assignment: CDR1 SGHTA and CDR2 FQGNSA. CDR3 bases: TGTGCCAGCAGCTTACCCAGGGAAGGGGGGTCTATATTCGAAAAACTGTTTTTT. This gives the protein CASSLPREGGSIFEKLFF.

The V gene is TRBV5-1, the J gene TRBJ1-2, with 9 nucleotides matching TRBD1. Germline V CDR1 and CDR2: SGHRS, YFSETQ. The length of the CDR3 is 18 residues. The V gene end was trimmed by 0 bases and the J gene end by 5 bases; junction bases not matched to a gene: 14. CDR3 loop: CASSLEYRDRATWYGYTF. The CDR3 region has the DNA TGCGCCAGCAGCTTGGAGTACCGGGACAGGGCGACCTGGTATGGCTACACCTTC.

The chain has TRBV27 and TRBJ1-5; D ambiguous. Deletions cut 5 bases from V and 9 bases from J, with 17 bases between. The CDR3 totals 14 residues. Per the germline V gene, CDR1 is MNHEY and CDR2 is SMNVEV (reference sequence). The CDR3 reads CASSEGGVRAPQHF. For the CDR3, the DNA is TGTGCCAGCAGTGAGGGAGGTGTCCGGGCGCCCCAGCATTTT.

J is TRBJ2-7 and V is TRBV12-3 or TRBV12-4; D possibly corresponds to TRBD2 (7 bases). CDR3 length equals 16 residues. Trimming shortened V by 6 bases and J by 0 bases, and 18 bases separated the two germline ends. This CDR3 is CASSPVGGALSYEQYF. The DNA of the CDR3 is TGTGCCAGCAGCCCCGTTGGGGGGGCCCTCTCCTACGAGCAGTACTTC.

This clonotype was recorded many times. The chain combines TRBV7-2 with TRBJ1-3; D unclear. The V end lost 4 bases, the J end lost 3 bases, and 13 bases lay between the germline ends. The CDR3 contains 15 residues. Germline CDR1 is SGHTA and CDR2 is FQGNSA. The CDR3 protein is CASSSELGNGNTIYF. In nucleotides, the CDR3 is TGTGCCAGCAGCTCAGAGCTAGGAAATGGAAACACCATATATTTT.

The CDR3 sequence: CAILAGPPIGNGELFF. The DNA for the CDR3 is TGTGCCATCTTGGCGGGACCACCCATTGGCAACGGGGAGCTGTTTTTT. The V call is TRBV10-3, the J call TRBJ2-2, with a possible D match to TRBD2 (6 bases). CDR3 size: 16 residues. V dropped 8 bases and J dropped 7 bases, with 23 bases sitting between them. CDR1 and CDR2 (germline): ENHRY, SYGVKD.

In this sample, this clonotype turned up many times. This chain joins TRBV7-9 and TRBJ2-3; possible D gene TRBD2, 5 bases. Germline V gene sequence: CDR1 SEHNR, CDR2 FQNEAQ (reference sequence). Trimming shortened V by 5 bases and J by 5 bases, and 26 bases separated the two germline ends. The CDR3 covers 18 residues. CDR3: CASSRKGYQTREGDTQYF. Here the CDR3 DNA reads TGTGCCAGCAGCCGTAAGGGCTACCAGACGAGAGAGGGAGATACGCAGTATTTT.

This clonotype has only a few counts. This rearrangement joins TRBV6-1 to TRBJ2-7; D unclear. CDR1 is MNHNS, CDR2 SASEGT, per germline. V lost 8 bases, J lost 7 bases, and 12 bases lay in between. The CDR3 has 11 residues. The DNA for the CDR3 is TGTGCCAGCCGCTCCGTGGGGGAGCAGTACGTC. This encodes CASRSVGEQYV.

This clonotype has a handful of counts. The chain couples TRBV4-1 to TRBJ2-1; D is undetermined. Germline V gene lookup returns CDR1 MGHRA and CDR2 YSYEKL. This CDR3 spans 14 amino acids. V was shortened by 2 bases and J by 8 bases, with 13 bases between the two germline ends. For the CDR3, the DNA is TGCGCCAGCAGCCAACGCGGACCGGTCGATGAGCAGTTCTTC. It codes for CASSQRGPVDEQFF.

This chain connects TRBV9 to TRBJ2-1, with 8 bases that match TRBD2. CDR1 and CDR2 from the germline V gene are SGDLS and YYNGEE. J was trimmed by 0 bases and V by 1 base; bases with no gene match: 3. The CDR3 loop spans 16 amino acids. In DNA, the CDR3 is TGTGCCAGCAGCGTATTAGCGGGGAGCTCCTACAATGAGCAGTTCTTC. It codes for CASSVLAGSSYNEQFF.

This clonotype was seen many times. J is TRBJ2-5 and V is TRBV7-6; TRBD1 is a possible D gene (6 bases). V lost 8 bases to trimming and J lost 2 bases, with 15 bases between them. Germline CDR1 and CDR2: SGHVS and FNYEAQ. The CDR3 totals 14 residues. This CDR3 is CASSRLGQQETQYF. The CDR3 DNA sequence: TGTGCCAGCTCCAGACTTGGACAGCAAGAGACCCAGTACTTC.

There are many counts of this clonotype. The CDR3 DNA reads as TGTGCCAGCAGCATAACAGGTTCCTACGAGCAGTACTTC. Translating it yields CASSITGSYEQYF. V is TRBV7-9 and J is TRBJ2-7; D is possibly TRBD1 (5 bases). With 5 bases removed from V and 1 base from J, the gap between germline ends came to 9 bases. There are 13 residues in the CDR3. CDR1 and CDR2 (germline): SEHNR, FQNEAQ (reference sequence).

The V and J genes are TRBV28 and TRBJ2-7; possibly TRBD1 for D (6 bases). There are 18 residues in the CDR3. Between the trimmed V and J ends, which lost 5 bases and 1 base, there was a span of 24 bases. Germline V CDR1 and CDR2: MDHEN, SYDVKM. For the CDR3, the DNA is TGTGCCAGCAGTCTAAGAAAAACAGGGCGCATTTTTTCCTACGAGCAGTACGTC. Its translation is CASSLRKTGRIFSYEQYV.

The V call is TRBV14, the J call TRBJ1-2; 9 bases match TRBD1. From germline, CDR1 is SGHDN and CDR2 FVKESK. J gave up 5 bases and V 2 bases, and 3 bases lay outside the gene matches. This CDR3 has 14 amino acids. The CDR3 DNA is TGTGCCAGCAGCCAAACTGGACAGGGGTATGGCTACACCTTC. It translates to CASSQTGQGYGYTF.

This clonotype was counted between two and nine times. The gene calls are TRBV7-9 and TRBJ2-3; D uncertain. Germline values: CDR1 SEHNR, CDR2 FQNEAQ (reference sequence). V gave up 4 bases and J gave up 2 bases, with 10 bases separating them. The CDR3 runs 14 residues. This CDR3 reads CASSWAPITDTQYF. The DNA of the CDR3 is TGTGCCAGCAGCTGGGCCCCAATCACAGATACGCAGTATTTT.

The sample holds many counts of this clonotype. The rearrangement links TRBV7-6 to TRBJ1-1; possible D gene TRBD1, 5 bases. CDR3 length equals 13 residues. Per germline, CDR1 SGHVS and CDR2 FNYEAQ. The V gene lost 1 base and the J gene lost 7 bases, with 10 bases spanning the gap. CDR3 coding DNA: TGTGCCAGCAGCTTAGGTAGGGGAAGTGAAGCTTTCTTT. It translates to CASSLGRGSEAFF.